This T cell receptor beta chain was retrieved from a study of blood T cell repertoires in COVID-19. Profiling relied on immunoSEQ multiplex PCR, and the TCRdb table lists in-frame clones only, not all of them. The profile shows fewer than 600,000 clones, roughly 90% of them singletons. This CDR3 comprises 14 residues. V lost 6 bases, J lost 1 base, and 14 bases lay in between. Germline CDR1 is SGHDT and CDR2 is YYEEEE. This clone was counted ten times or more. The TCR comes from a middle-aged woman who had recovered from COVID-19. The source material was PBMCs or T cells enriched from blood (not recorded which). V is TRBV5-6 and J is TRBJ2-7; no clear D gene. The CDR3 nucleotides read TGTGCCAGCAACTCTTTTCCCTTTTCCTACGAGCAGTACTTC. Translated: CASNSFPFSYEQYF. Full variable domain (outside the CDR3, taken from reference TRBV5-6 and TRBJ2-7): DAGVTQSPTHLIKTRGQQVTLRCSPKSGHDTVSWYQQALGQGPQFIFQYYEEEERQRGNFPDRFSGHQFPNYSSELNVNALLLGDSALYLCASNSFPFSYEQYFGPGTRLTVT.